The 28 T cell receptor beta chains below come from one sample, sequenced in a study of cytotoxic CD8 clonotypes in ibrutinib-treated CLL. The protocol was immunoSEQ multiplex PCR, while the TCRdb copy is restricted to in-frame clones and leaves out a portion. Of around 310,000 clones listed, 70% to 80% are singletons. Material: PBMCs, obtained before ibrutinib treatment. Receptors originate from a human donor with chronic lymphocytic leukemia.

The chain joins TRBV2 to TRBJ1-5, with 7 bases fitting TRBD1. Looked up from germline, CDR1 is SNHLY and CDR2 is FYNNEI. The junction had 8 bases not matched to a gene; V was cut back by 6 bases and J by 3 bases. CDR3 size: 15 residues. This chain's CDR3 is CASRPPGTDNQPQHF. The DNA for the CDR3 is TGTGCCAGCAGGCCGCCCGGGACAGACAATCAGCCCCAGCATTTT.

The table lists this clone with a count of one. This sequence joins TRBV5-1 and TRBJ2-3; either TRBD1 or TRBD2 may fit D (5 bases each). V gave up 5 bases and J gave up 0 bases, with 10 bases separating them. The germline V gene has CDR1 SGHRS and CDR2 YFSETQ. This CDR3 has 14 residues. The CDR3 nucleotides read TGCGCCAGCAGGGGACGGTTTAGCACAGATACGCAGTATTTT. Its protein product is CASRGRFSTDTQYF.

This sequence joins TRBV19 and TRBJ2-7; 9 nucleotides align to TRBD1. The CDR3 is 14 residues long. The V gene end was trimmed by 6 bases and the J gene end by 6 bases; junction bases not matched to a gene: 9. Germline CDR1 LNHDA, CDR2 SQIVND (reference sequence). CDR3: CASRRPGQGAEQYF. For the CDR3, the DNA is TGTGCCAGTAGGAGACCGGGACAGGGAGCCGAGCAGTACTTC.

This clone was found a few times. This sequence joins TRBV9 and TRBJ2-7; D remains unclear. The CDR3 extends over 11 amino acids. From germline, CDR1 is SGDLS and CDR2 YYNGEE. Trimming removed 3 bases from V and 4 bases from J, with 5 bases in between. CDR3 sequence: CASSAQYEQYF. As DNA, the CDR3 is TGTGCCAGCAGCGCCCAGTACGAGCAGTACTTC. The full variable domain, its missing parts supplied by reference TRBV9 and TRBJ2-7, is DSGVTQTPKHLITATGQRVTLRCSPRSGDLSVYWYQQSLDQGLQFLIQYYNGEERAKGNILERFSAQQFPDLHSELNLSSLELGDSALYFCASSAQYEQYFGPGTRLTVT.

The genes are TRBV5-4 and TRBJ2-3, with 9 positions matching TRBD1. The CDR3 runs to 14 residues. V dropped 4 bases and J dropped 8; count of bases not matched to a gene: 8. The germline gives CDR1 SGHNT, CDR2 YYREEE (reference sequence). The CDR3 coding sequence is TGTGCCAGCAGCGCGGGACAGGGTACGGGTACGCAGTATTTT. Encoded protein: CASSAGQGTGTQYF.

J is TRBJ2-7 and V is TRBV14; 8 bases agree with TRBD1. The CDR3 has 16 residues. From germline, CDR1 is SGHDN and CDR2 FVKESK. Trimming took 0 bases from V and 3 from J; bases not matched to a gene: 7. CDR3 protein: CASSQDQRQGIYEQYF. DNA for the CDR3: TGTGCCAGCAGCCAAGATCAGAGACAGGGGATCTACGAGCAGTACTTC. Full variable domain (missing parts from reference TRBV14 and TRBJ2-7): EAGVTQFPSHSVIEKGQTVTLRCDPISGHDNLYWYRRVMGKEIKFLLHFVKESKQDESGMPNNRFLAERTGGTYSTLKVQPAELEDSGVYFCASSQDQRQGIYEQYFGPGTRLTVT.

This clone was observed a single time. The rearrangement uses TRBV29-1 and TRBJ1-1, with TRBD1 matching over 9 bases. V trimming: 7 bases; J trimming: 3 bases; junction bases outside the gene matches: 3. Germline loops: CDR1 SQVTM, CDR2 ANQGSEA. The CDR3 loop spans 12 amino acids. The CDR3 region is CSAGQGHTEAFF. Here the CDR3 DNA reads TGCAGCGCCGGACAGGGGCACACTGAAGCTTTCTTT. The variable domain in full, completed from reference TRBV29-1 and TRBJ1-1, reads SAVISQKPSRDICQRGTSLTIQCQVDSQVTMMFWYRQQPGQSLTLIATANQGSEATYESGFVIDKFPISRPNLTFSTLTVSNMSPEDSSIYLCSAGQGHTEAFFGQGTRLTVV.

This clone was detected once. This chain uses TRBV29-1 with TRBJ1-1; tentatively, D is TRBD1 (6 bases). V lost 3 bases and J 5 bases, leaving 19 bases between the germline ends. The germline V gene has CDR1 SQVTM and CDR2 ANQGSEA. This CDR3 has 15 amino acids. The CDR3 DNA sequence: TGCAGCGTTGAGCAATACAGGGAGGTACGGACTGAAGCTTTCTTT. It translates to CSVEQYREVRTEAFF.

The chain recombines TRBV11-2 with TRBJ2-7, with TRBD2 identical over 10 bases. The CDR3 has 16 amino acids. Per the germline V gene, CDR1 is SGHAT and CDR2 is FQNNGV. V lost 0 bases, J lost 7 bases, and 9 bases stayed unmatched. The CDR3 DNA reads TGTGCCAGCAGCTTAGAACCTAGCGGGAGTTTGGGAGAGCAGTACTTC. This codes for CASSLEPSGSLGEQYF.

This sequence joins TRBV7-9 and TRBJ2-7; 7 nucleotides line up with TRBD1. The CDR3 sequence is 13 residues long. CDR1 SEHNR and CDR2 FQNEAQ come from the germline V gene (reference sequence). V gave up 8 bases and J gave up 6 bases; unmatched junction bases: 10. CDR3 in DNA: TGTGCCAGCCGACTTGGGACAGTCGGCGAGCAGTACTTC. This encodes CASRLGTVGEQYF.

In this sample, this clone turned up once. This chain uses TRBV10-1 with TRBJ2-7; 8 nucleotides line up with TRBD2. CDR1 is WNHNN, CDR2 SYGVQD, per germline (reference sequence). The CDR3 has 16 amino acids. The V and J ends lost 2 bases and 5 bases, in that order; junction bases with no gene match: 11. In DNA, the CDR3 is TGCGCCAGCAGTGAGCGGGGGACTAGGGGACGGAACGAGCAGTACTTC. Its protein is CASSERGTRGRNEQYF.

This clone was seen a single time. The chain recombines TRBV19 with TRBJ2-7; 9 nucleotides align to TRBD2. The CDR3 runs 15 residues. With V trimmed by 1 base and J by 4 bases, 5 bases remained unmatched. The germline CDR1 and CDR2 sequences are LNHDA and SQIVND (reference sequence). CDR3 region: CASSIAASGEYEQYF. The CDR3 coding sequence is TGTGCCAGTAGTATAGCGGCTAGCGGGGAGTACGAGCAGTACTTC. The whole variable domain, filled in from reference TRBV19 and TRBJ2-7, reads DGGITQSPKYLFRKEGQNVTLSCEQNLNHDAMYWYRQDPGQGLRLIYYSQIVNDFQKGDIAEGYSVSREKKESFPLTVTSAQKNPTAFYLCASSIAASGEYEQYFGPGTRLTVT.

The J gene is TRBJ1-1, the V gene TRBV6-6; D uncertain. V shed 2 bases and J shed 3 bases, with 4 bases lying between them. Germline assignment: CDR1 MNHNY and CDR2 SVGAGI (reference sequence). The CDR3 sequence is 12 residues long. The CDR3 nucleotides read TGTGCCAGCAGTTACAGACACACTGAAGCTTTCTTT. Translation gives CASSYRHTEAFF.

This clone was picked up a small number of times. V is TRBV4-2 and J is TRBJ2-1, with 9 nucleotides matching TRBD2. V lost 3 bases to trimming and J lost 1 base; unmatched junction nucleotides: 4. Germline loops: CDR1 LGHNA, CDR2 YNFKEQ. The CDR3 has 16 amino acids. The CDR3 DNA reads as TGTGCCAGCAGCCACCGGACTAGCGATTCCTACAATGAGCAGTTCTTC. It encodes CASSHRTSDSYNEQFF.

V gene TRBV28 combines with J gene TRBJ1-2; D might be TRBD1 (5 bases). Looked up from germline, CDR1 is MDHEN and CDR2 is SYDVKM. V lost 5 bases, J lost 6 bases, and 13 bases lay in between. This CDR3 comprises 13 residues. The CDR3 is CASSRRGVDGYTF. For the CDR3, the DNA is TGTGCCAGCAGTAGAAGGGGAGTAGATGGCTACACCTTC.

V is TRBV15 and J is TRBJ2-2; D remains unclear. The germline CDR1 and CDR2 sequences are LNHNV and YYDKDF (reference sequence). Trimming took off 0 bases at V and 3 bases at J, with 8 bases between the two ends. The CDR3 extends over 15 amino acids. The DNA for the CDR3 is TGTGCCACCAGCAGAGAGCTGCTAGACACCGGGGAGCTGTTTTTT. Translated, it gives CATSRELLDTGELFF.

This chain uses TRBV7-2 with TRBJ1-5; D is ambiguous. Trimming pared 5 bases from V and 1 base from J, leaving 6 bases between. This CDR3 comprises 13 residues. CDR1 SGHTA and CDR2 FQGNSA come from the germline V gene. CDR3 nucleotide sequence: TGTGCCAGCAGCGACTACAGCAATCAGCCCCAGCATTTT. This encodes CASSDYSNQPQHF.

This clone was seen just once. The J gene is TRBJ1-2, the V gene TRBV5-6; 8 bases match TRBD1. The V gene end was trimmed by 1 base and the J gene end by 6 bases; junction bases not matched to a gene: 5. This CDR3 spans 14 amino acids. The germline CDR1 and CDR2 sequences are SGHDT and YYEEEE. The CDR3 protein is CASSLPTGGDGYTF. DNA of the CDR3: TGTGCCAGCAGCTTGCCAACAGGGGGGGATGGCTACACCTTC.

This chain links TRBV10-2 with TRBJ2-1; 8 bases match TRBD2. From germline, CDR1 is WSHSY and CDR2 SAAADI. The trim removed 8 bases at V and 8 bases at J, leaving 17 bases unmatched. The CDR3 covers 16 residues. CDR3 nucleotide sequence: TGCGCCAGCGGTGGGAGATCCGGGACTAGTAACGATGAGCAGTTCTTC. The encoded protein is CASGGRSGTSNDEQFF.

CDR3 amino acids: CAWSVVKETQYF. For the CDR3, the DNA is TGTGCCTGGAGTGTGGTTAAAGAGACCCAGTACTTC. The chain has TRBV30 and TRBJ2-5; unclear D gene. CDR3 length: 12 residues. CDR1 GTSNPN and CDR2 SVGIG come from the germline V gene (reference sequence). Trimming stripped 0 bases from V and 3 bases from J, with 5 bases between.

V is TRBV5-6 and J is TRBJ1-1; 7 bases line up with TRBD1. Germline values: CDR1 SGHDT, CDR2 YYEEEE. The CDR3 has 12 residues. The V segment lost 2 bases and the J segment 10 bases; nucleotides outside the gene matches: 5. CDR3 in DNA: TGTGCCAGCAGCTTACAGACAGGGAGAGCTTTCTTT. Amino acid sequence: CASSLQTGRAFF.

This chain connects TRBV15 to TRBJ2-1; D perhaps matches TRBD1 (6 bases). Germline CDR1 reads LNHNV; CDR2 reads YYDKDF (reference sequence). V lost 3 bases, J lost 8 bases, and 17 bases lay in between. This CDR3 has 15 amino acids. The CDR3 coding sequence is TGTGCCACCAGCAGGGCGGACAGTCTTATTGATGAGCAGTTCTTC. Translation: CATSRADSLIDEQFF.

This chain uses TRBV10-3 with TRBJ2-7; weak D call: TRBD2 (6 bases). CDR1 and CDR2 (germline): ENHRY, SYGVKD. V was clipped by 6 bases and J by 5 bases, with 11 bases between them. The length of the CDR3 is 12 residues. The CDR3 nucleotides are TGTGCCATCAGGCCCGGCGGGGACGAGCAGTACTTC. Translating gives CAIRPGGDEQYF.

The chain carries TRBV30 and TRBJ2-1, with D perhaps TRBD1 (6 bases). With 0 bases removed from V and 4 bases from J, the gap between germline ends came to 10 bases. Germline loops: CDR1 GTSNPN, CDR2 SVGIG (reference sequence). The CDR3 contains 14 residues. The CDR3 DNA reads as TGTGCCTGGAGTGTAACAGGACAGTACAATGAGCAGTTCTTC. Its protein is CAWSVTGQYNEQFF.

The chain joins TRBV18 to TRBJ2-5; possibly TRBD1 for D (6 bases). Deletions cut 8 bases from V and 2 bases from J, with 12 bases between. The CDR3 runs 13 residues. Germline V CDR1 and CDR2: KGHSH, LQKENI. In DNA form, the CDR3 reads TGTGCCAGCACCCGGACAGATCAAGAGACCCAGTACTTC. Translated: CASTRTDQETQYF.

The chain has TRBV9 and TRBJ2-2; D is undetermined. V was trimmed by 4 bases and J by 7 bases, leaving 8 bases between them. CDR3 size: 12 residues. Germline CDR1 SGDLS, CDR2 YYNGEE. As DNA, the CDR3 is TGTGCCAGCAGCTTCCAACACGGGGAGCTGTTTTTT. This translates into CASSFQHGELFF.

This clone was counted only a few times. This rearrangement joins TRBV7-9 to TRBJ2-6; unclear D gene. In germline, CDR1 is SEHNR, CDR2 FQNEAQ (reference sequence). CDR3 size: 13 residues. V gave up 6 bases and J gave up 2 bases, with 5 bases separating them. The CDR3 DNA follows: TGTGCCAGCAGGGCGACTGGGGCCAACGTCCTGACTTTC. This translates into CASRATGANVLTF.

This clone was seen a few times. The rearrangement links TRBV5-1 to TRBJ2-1, with TRBD1 as a possible D gene (5 bases). The CDR3 runs to 15 residues. Germline assignment: CDR1 SGHRS and CDR2 YFSETQ. With 8 bases removed from V and 3 bases from J, the gap between germline ends came to 18 bases. This CDR3 is CASNAAGLLYNEQFF. The CDR3 region has the DNA TGCGCCAGTAATGCGGCAGGGCTTCTCTACAATGAGCAGTTCTTC.